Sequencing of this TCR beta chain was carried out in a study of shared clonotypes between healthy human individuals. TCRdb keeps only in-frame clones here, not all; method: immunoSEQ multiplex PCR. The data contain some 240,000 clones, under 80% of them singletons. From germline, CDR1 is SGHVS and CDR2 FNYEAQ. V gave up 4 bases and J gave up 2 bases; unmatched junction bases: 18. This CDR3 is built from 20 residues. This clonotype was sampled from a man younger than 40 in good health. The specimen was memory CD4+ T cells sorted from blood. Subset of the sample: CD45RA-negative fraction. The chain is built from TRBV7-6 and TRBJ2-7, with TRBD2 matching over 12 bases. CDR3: CASSSLSPNLAGGPTYEQYF. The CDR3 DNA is TGTGCCAGCAGCTCCCTTAGTCCTAACCTAGCGGGAGGGCCCACCTACGAGCAGTACTTC.